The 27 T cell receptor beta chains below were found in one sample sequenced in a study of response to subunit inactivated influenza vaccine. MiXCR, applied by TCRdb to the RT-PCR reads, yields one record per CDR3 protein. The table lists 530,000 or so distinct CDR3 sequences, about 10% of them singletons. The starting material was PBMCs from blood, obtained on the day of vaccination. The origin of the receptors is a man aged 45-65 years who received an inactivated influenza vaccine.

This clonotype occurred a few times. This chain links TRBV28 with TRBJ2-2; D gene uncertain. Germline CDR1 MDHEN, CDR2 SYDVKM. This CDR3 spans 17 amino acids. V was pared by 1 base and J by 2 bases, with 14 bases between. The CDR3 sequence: CASSLLTSPGNTGELFF. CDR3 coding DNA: TGTGCCAGCAGTTTATTAACCAGCCCGGGCAACACCGGGGAGCTGTTTTTT.

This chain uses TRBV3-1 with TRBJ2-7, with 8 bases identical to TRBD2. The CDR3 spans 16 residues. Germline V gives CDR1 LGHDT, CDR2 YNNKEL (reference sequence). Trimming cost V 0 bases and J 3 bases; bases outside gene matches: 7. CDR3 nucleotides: TGTGCCAGCAGCCAAGATTTAGGCAGCGGGAGCTACGAGCAGTACTTC. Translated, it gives CASSQDLGSGSYEQYF.

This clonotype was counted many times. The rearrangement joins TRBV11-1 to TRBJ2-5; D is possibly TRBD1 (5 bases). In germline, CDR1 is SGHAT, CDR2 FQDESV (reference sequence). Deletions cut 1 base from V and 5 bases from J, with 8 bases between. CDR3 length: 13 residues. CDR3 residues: CASSLGDSETQYF. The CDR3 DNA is TGTGCCAGCAGCTTAGGTGACAGTGAGACCCAGTACTTC.

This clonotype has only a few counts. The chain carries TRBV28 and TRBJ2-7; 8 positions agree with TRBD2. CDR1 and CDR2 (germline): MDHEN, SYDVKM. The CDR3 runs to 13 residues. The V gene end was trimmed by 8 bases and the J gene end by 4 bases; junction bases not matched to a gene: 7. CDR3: CASLRSGGYEQYF. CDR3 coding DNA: TGTGCCAGCTTAAGAAGCGGGGGATACGAGCAGTACTTC.

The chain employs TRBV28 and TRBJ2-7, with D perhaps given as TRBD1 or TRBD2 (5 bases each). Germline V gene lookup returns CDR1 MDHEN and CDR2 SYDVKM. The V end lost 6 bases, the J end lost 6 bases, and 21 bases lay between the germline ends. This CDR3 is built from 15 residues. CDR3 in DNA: TGTGCCAGCAGGGCAACCCTGGGGGTTGGTGCCGAGCAGTACTTC. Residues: CASRATLGVGAEQYF.

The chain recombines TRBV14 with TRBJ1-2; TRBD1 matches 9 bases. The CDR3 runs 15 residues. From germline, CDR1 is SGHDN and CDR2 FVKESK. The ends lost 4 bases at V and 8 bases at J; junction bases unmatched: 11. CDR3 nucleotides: TGTGCCAGCAGCCGATATACAGGGGGCGCGGGAGGCTACACCTTC. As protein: CASSRYTGGAGGYTF.

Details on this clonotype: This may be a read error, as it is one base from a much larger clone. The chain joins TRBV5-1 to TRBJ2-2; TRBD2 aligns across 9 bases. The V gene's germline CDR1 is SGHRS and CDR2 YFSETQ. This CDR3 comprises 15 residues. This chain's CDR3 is CASSSGLANTVELFF. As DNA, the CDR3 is TGCGCCAGCAGCTCGGGACTAGCAAACACCGTGGAGCTGTTTTTT.

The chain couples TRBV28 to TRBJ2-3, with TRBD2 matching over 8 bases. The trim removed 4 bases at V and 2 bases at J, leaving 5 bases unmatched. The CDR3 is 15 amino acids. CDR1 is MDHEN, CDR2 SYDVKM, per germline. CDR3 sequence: CASSSKREPTDTQYF. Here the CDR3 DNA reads TGTGCCAGCAGTTCCAAGCGGGAGCCCACAGATACGCAGTATTTT.

The DNA for the CDR3 is TGCGCCAGCAGCTTGCCAGAAAGACCCTACGAGCAGTACTTC. This encodes CASSLPERPYEQYF. The J gene is TRBJ2-7, the V gene TRBV5-1; D unclear. Per the germline V gene, CDR1 is SGHRS and CDR2 is YFSETQ. Trimming shortened V by 1 base and J by 2 bases, and 10 bases separated the two germline ends. The CDR3 has 14 amino acids.

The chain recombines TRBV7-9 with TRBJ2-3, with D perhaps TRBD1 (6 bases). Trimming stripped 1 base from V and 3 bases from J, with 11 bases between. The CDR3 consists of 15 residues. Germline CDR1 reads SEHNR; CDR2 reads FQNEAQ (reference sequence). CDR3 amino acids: CASSLDLGATDTQYF. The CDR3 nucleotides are TGTGCCAGCAGCTTAGATCTGGGGGCAACAGATACGCAGTATTTT.

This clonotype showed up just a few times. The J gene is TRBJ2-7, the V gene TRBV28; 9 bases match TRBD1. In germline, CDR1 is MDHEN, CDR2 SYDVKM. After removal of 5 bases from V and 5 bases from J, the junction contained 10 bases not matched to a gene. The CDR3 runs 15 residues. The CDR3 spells CASSETGTGSHEQYF. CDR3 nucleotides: TGTGCCAGCAGTGAAACCGGGACAGGGTCCCACGAGCAGTACTTC.

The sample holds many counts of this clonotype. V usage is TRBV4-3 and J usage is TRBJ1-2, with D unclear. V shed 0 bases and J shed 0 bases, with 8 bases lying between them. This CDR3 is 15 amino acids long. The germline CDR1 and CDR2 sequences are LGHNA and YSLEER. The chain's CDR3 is CASSQEISANYGYTF. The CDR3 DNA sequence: TGCGCCAGCAGCCAAGAGATAAGCGCTAACTATGGCTACACCTTC.

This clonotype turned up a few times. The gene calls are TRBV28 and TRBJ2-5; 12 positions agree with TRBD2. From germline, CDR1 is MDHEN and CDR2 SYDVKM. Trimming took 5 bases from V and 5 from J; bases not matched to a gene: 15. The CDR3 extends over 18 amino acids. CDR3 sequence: CASSPATLAGGAGETQYF. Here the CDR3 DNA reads TGTGCCAGCAGTCCAGCAACACTAGCGGGAGGTGCGGGGGAGACCCAGTACTTC.

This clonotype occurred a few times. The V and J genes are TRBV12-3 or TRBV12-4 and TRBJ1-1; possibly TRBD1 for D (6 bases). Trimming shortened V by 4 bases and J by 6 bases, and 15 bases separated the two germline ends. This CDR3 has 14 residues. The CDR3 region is CASSSGARGPEAFF. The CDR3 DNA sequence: TGTGCCAGCAGTTCCGGGGCCAGGGGACCTGAAGCTTTCTTT.

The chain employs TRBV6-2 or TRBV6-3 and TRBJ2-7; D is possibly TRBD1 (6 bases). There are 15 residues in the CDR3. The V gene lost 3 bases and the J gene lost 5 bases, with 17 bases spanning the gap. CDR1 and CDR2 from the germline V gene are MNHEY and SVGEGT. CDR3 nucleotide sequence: TGTGCCAGCAGTTATTTTAGAGCCAGGGGCGACGAGCAGTACTTC. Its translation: CASSYFRARGDEQYF.

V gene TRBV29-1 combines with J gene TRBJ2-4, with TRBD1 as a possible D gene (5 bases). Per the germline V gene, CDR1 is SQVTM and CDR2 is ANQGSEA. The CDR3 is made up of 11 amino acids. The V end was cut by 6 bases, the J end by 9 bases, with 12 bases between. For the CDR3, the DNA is TGCAGCGTAAACCAGGGATCCATTCAGTACTTC. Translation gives CSVNQGSIQYF.

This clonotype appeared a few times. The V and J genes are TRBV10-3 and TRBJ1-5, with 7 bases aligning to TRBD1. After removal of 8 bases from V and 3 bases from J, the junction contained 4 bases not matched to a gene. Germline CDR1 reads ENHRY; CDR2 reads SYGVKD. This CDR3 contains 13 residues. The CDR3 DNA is TGTGCCATCGGACAGGCTTACAATCAGCCCCAGCATTTT. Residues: CAIGQAYNQPQHF.

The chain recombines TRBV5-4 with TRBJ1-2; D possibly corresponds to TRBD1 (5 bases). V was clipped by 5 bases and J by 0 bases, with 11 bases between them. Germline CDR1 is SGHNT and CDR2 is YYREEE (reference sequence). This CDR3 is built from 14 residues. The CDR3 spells CASRSDSTNYGYTF. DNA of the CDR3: TGTGCCAGCAGGTCTGACAGTACTAACTATGGCTACACCTTC.

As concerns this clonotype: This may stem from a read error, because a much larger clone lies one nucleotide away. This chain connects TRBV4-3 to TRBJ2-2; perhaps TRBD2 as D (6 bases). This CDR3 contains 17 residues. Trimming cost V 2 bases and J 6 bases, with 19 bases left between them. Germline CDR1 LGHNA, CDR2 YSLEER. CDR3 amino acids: CASSQKFRRDSPGELFF. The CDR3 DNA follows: TGCGCCAGCAGCCAAAAGTTTCGGAGGGATTCTCCCGGGGAGCTGTTTTTT.

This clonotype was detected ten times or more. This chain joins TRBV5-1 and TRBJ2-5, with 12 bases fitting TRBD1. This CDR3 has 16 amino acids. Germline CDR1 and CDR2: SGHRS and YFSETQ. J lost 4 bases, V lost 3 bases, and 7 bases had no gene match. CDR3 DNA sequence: TGCGCCAGCAGCTGGGGGACAGGGGGCTCTTTAGAGACCCAGTACTTC. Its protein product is CASSWGTGGSLETQYF.

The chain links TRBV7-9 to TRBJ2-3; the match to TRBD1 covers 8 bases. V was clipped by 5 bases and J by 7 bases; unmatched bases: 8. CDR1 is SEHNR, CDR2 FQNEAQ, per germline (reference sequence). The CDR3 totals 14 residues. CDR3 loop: CASSPGDRPNTQYF. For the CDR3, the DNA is TGTGCCAGCAGCCCAGGGGACAGGCCCAATACGCAGTATTTT.

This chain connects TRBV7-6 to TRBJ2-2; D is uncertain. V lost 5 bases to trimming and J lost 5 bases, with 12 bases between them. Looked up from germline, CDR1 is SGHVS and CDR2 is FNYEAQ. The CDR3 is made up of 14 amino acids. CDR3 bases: TGTGCCAGCAGCCCACGGTACTCGACCGGGGAGCTGTTTTTT. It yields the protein CASSPRYSTGELFF. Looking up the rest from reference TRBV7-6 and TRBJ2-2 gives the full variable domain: GAGVSQSPRYKVTKRGQDVALRCDPISGHVSLYWYRQALGQGPEFLTYFNYEAQQDKSGLPNDRFSAERPEGSISTLTIQRTEQRDSAMYRCASSPRYSTGELFFGEGSRLTVL.

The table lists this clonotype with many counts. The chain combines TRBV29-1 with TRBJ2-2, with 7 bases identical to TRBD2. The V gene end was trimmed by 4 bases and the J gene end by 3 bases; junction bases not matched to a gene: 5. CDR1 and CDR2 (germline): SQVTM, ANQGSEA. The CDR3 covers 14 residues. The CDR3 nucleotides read TGCAGCGTTGGGGCGGGAGCGTACACCGGGGAGCTGTTTTTT. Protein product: CSVGAGAYTGELFF.

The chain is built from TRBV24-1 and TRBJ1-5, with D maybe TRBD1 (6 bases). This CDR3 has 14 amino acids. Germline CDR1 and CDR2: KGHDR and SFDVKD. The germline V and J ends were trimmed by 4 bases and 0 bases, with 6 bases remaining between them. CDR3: CATSEDSSNQPQHF. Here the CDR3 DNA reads TGTGCCACCAGTGAGGACAGTAGCAATCAGCCCCAGCATTTT.

CDR3 sequence reads: CSASRLQGTGELFF. CDR3 coding DNA: TGCAGTGCTAGTCGACTACAAGGGACCGGGGAGCTGTTTTTT. V gene TRBV20-1 combines with J gene TRBJ2-2, with D possibly matching TRBD2 (5 bases). V lost 3 bases to trimming and J lost 5 bases, with 13 bases between them. Germline CDR1 and CDR2: DFQATT and SNEGSKA (reference sequence). The CDR3 is made up of 14 amino acids.

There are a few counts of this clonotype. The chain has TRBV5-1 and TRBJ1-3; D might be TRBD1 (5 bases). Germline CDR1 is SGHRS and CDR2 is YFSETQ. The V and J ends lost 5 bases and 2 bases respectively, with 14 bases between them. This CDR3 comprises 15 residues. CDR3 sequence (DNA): TGCGCCAGCAGAGAAATGGGGCTTCCTGGAAACACCATATATTTT. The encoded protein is CASREMGLPGNTIYF.

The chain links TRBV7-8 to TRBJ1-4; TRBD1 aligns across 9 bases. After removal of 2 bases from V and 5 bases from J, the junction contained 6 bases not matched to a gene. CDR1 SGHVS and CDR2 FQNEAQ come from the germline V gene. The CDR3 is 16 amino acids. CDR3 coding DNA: TGTGCCAGCAGCTTACGGAGGACAGGGGAAAATGAAAAACTGTTTTTT. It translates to CASSLRRTGENEKLFF.